One sample yielded the 25 T cell receptor beta chains listed below, sequenced in a study of regulatory T cells in long-lasting Graves disease. HTBI primers from iRepertoire and Arm-PCR of CDR3 regions yielded the TCR beta libraries. One entry per CDR3 protein results from TCRdb running MiXCR on the multiplex PCR reads. The repertoire holds 450,000 to 600,000 distinct CDR3 sequences, with roughly 14% as singletons. Time point given: newly diagnosed GD, antithyroid drugs for less than 3 months. The TCR library used RNA extracted from PBMCs. The sample was also linked to a second study, of T cells in Graves' hyperthyroidism and ophthalmopathy.

The sequences come from peripheral blood mononuclear cells (PBMCs), collected at new diagnosis, from a patient treated with antithyroid drugs. The receptors derive from a man aged 25 to 45 with Graves disease.

This clonotype was seen repeatedly, ten times or more. V gene TRBV12-3 or TRBV12-4 combines with J gene TRBJ2-6; D perhaps matches TRBD2 (6 bases). The CDR3 loop spans 20 amino acids. The germline V and J ends were trimmed by 6 bases and 1 base, with 25 bases remaining between them. CDR3 in amino acids: CASRQRDSNYPPSGANVLTF. CDR3 DNA: TGTGCCAGCAGACAACGGGACTCCAATTATCCCCCATCTGGGGCCAACGTCCTGACTTTC.

There are many counts of this clonotype. The V call is TRBV30, the J call TRBJ2-7; tentatively, D is TRBD1 or TRBD2 (7 bases each). The V end was cut by 5 bases, the J end by 3 bases, with 17 bases between. The CDR3 is 14 residues long. Germline V CDR1 and CDR2: GTSNPN, SVGIG (reference sequence). In DNA, the CDR3 is TGTGCCTGGGAGGCCCAGGGGGGGGTCTACGAGCAGTACTTC. This codes for CAWEAQGGVYEQYF.

This clonotype has just a few counts. This chain uses TRBV3-1 with TRBJ2-2; 9 positions match TRBD2. The J segment lost 2 bases and the V segment lost 0 bases, leaving 10 bases of the junction unmatched. CDR3 length equals 19 residues. Germline V lookup: CDR1 LGHDT, CDR2 YNNKEL (reference sequence). The CDR3 region is CASSQEFWISGRNTGELFF. CDR3 nucleotide sequence: TGTGCCAGCAGCCAAGAATTTTGGATTAGCGGGAGAAACACCGGGGAGCTGTTTTTT.

This clonotype was counted at least ten times. The chain joins TRBV20-1 to TRBJ1-2; D is perhaps TRBD1 (6 bases). Germline lookup yields CDR1 DFQATT and CDR2 SNEGSKA (reference sequence). Trimming removed 2 bases at V and 5 bases at J, with 15 bases between. There are 14 residues in the CDR3. The DNA of the CDR3 is TGCAGTGCTAGAACGGGAGGGGGGCTTTATGGCTACACCTTC. Amino acid sequence: CSARTGGGLYGYTF.

A word on this clonotype: One base separates it from a far larger clone, so it is likely a read error. This rearrangement joins TRBV10-3 to TRBJ1-2, with 7 bases matching TRBD1. In germline, CDR1 is ENHRY, CDR2 SYGVKD. Trimming cost V 5 bases and J 4 bases; bases outside gene matches: 10. The CDR3 contains 15 residues. The CDR3 protein is CAISPTRGLVYGYTF. CDR3 DNA sequence: TGTGCCATCAGTCCCACAAGGGGGCTTGTCTATGGCTACACCTTC.

This clonotype was seen ten or more times. The rearrangement joins TRBV2 to TRBJ2-2, with D unresolved. Germline V gives CDR1 SNHLY, CDR2 FYNNEI. Trimming took off 1 base at V and 5 bases at J, with 5 bases between the two ends. The CDR3 has 13 amino acids. The CDR3 DNA sequence: TGTGCCAGCAGTGAAGATGGGACCGGGGAGCTGTTTTTT. Amino acids: CASSEDGTGELFF.

This clonotype was counted many times. This rearrangement joins TRBV18 to TRBJ2-3; D remains unclear. Germline V gene sequence: CDR1 KGHSH, CDR2 LQKENI. V lost 3 bases, J lost 0 bases, and 7 bases lay in between. The CDR3 consists of 14 residues. Here the CDR3 reads CASSPDLSTDTQYF. CDR3 sequence (DNA): TGTGCCAGCTCACCGGATCTGAGCACAGATACGCAGTATTTT. The full variable domain, its missing parts supplied by reference TRBV18 and TRBJ2-3, is NAGVMQNPRHLVRRRGQEARLRCSPMKGHSHVYWYRQLPEEGLKFMVYLQKENIIDESGMPKERFSAEFPKEGPSILRIQQVVRGDSAAYFCASSPDLSTDTQYFGPGTRLTVL.

This clonotype was observed at least ten times. This CDR3 reads CASRPGSGYNEQFF. Here the CDR3 DNA reads TGTGCCAGCAGACCAGGATCGGGCTACAATGAGCAGTTCTTC. The rearrangement uses TRBV6-1 and TRBJ2-1; D is unclear. CDR1 and CDR2 (germline): MNHNS, SASEGT. V lost 6 bases, J lost 3 bases, and 12 bases lay in between. The CDR3 runs 14 residues.

Many counts were recorded for this clonotype. This chain connects TRBV27 to TRBJ1-3; TRBD1 aligns across 7 bases. The J segment lost 0 bases and the V segment lost 6 bases, leaving 8 bases of the junction unmatched. The CDR3 totals 16 residues. Germline CDR1 reads MNHEY; CDR2 reads SMNVEV (reference sequence). The CDR3 coding sequence is TGTGCCAGCAGGATTACCGGGACAGCCTCTGGAAACACCATATATTTT. Translating it yields CASRITGTASGNTIYF.

Many counts were recorded for this clonotype. The chain employs TRBV10-1 and TRBJ2-1; TRBD2 matches 9 bases. V lost 0 bases, J lost 0 bases, and 6 bases stayed unmatched. Germline CDR1 is WNHNN and CDR2 is SYGVQD (reference sequence). The CDR3 has 18 residues. Written as DNA, the CDR3 is TGCGCCAGCAGTGAGTCAAGGCTAGCGGGGAGCTCCTACAATGAGCAGTTCTTC. This codes for CASSESRLAGSSYNEQFF.

This clonotype was seen more than once but under ten times. This rearrangement joins TRBV4-1 to TRBJ1-1; tentatively, D is TRBD1 (5 bases). The germline gives CDR1 MGHRA, CDR2 YSYEKL. The V gene lost 1 base and the J gene lost 4 bases, with 16 bases spanning the gap. This CDR3 has 16 amino acids. The CDR3 sequence is CASSQGPPDSSTEAFF. CDR3 bases: TGCGCCAGCAGCCAAGGGCCCCCTGACAGTTCCACTGAAGCTTTCTTT.

A few counts support this clonotype. CDR3 in DNA: TGTGCCTGGGGAGACAACTATGGCTACACCTTC. It translates to CAWGDNYGYTF. The chain uses TRBV30 and TRBJ1-2; D is undetermined. CDR1 and CDR2 from the germline V gene are GTSNPN and SVGIG (reference sequence). This CDR3 is 11 amino acids long. V gave up 5 bases and J gave up 2 bases, with 6 bases separating them. Using reference TRBV30 and TRBJ1-2 for the parts outside the CDR3, the full variable domain is SQTIHQWPATLVQPVGSPLSLECTVEGTSNPNLYWYRQAAGRGLQLLFYSVGIGQISSEVPQNLSASRPQDRQFILSSKKLLLSDSGFYLCAWGDNYGYTFGSGTRLTVV.

In regard to this clonotype: This likely traces to a read error, being one base from a far larger clone. The chain is built from TRBV30 and TRBJ2-7; 8 bases line up with TRBD1. The DNA end is more similar to TRBJ2-1, so the J call may be wrong. The germline CDR1 and CDR2 sequences are GTSNPN and SVGIG (reference sequence). The CDR3 runs 14 residues. CDR3 residues: CAWNKGWGQETQFF. As DNA, the CDR3 is TGTGCCTGGAATAAGGGATGGGGACAGGAGACCCAGTTCTTC.

CDR3 in DNA: TGTGCCAGCAGTTACTCGATTTTCAAGTCTGGAAACACCATATATTTT. Protein sequence: CASSYSIFKSGNTIYF. This chain connects TRBV6-6 to TRBJ1-3; no reliable D call. The CDR3 is 16 residues long. CDR1 is MNHNY, CDR2 SVGAGI, per germline (reference sequence). V lost 0 bases, J lost 1 base, and 10 bases lay in between.

This clonotype was recorded many times. The rearrangement uses TRBV20-1 and TRBJ2-3; 9 nucleotides agree with TRBD2. Germline-derived CDR1 and CDR2 are DFQATT and SNEGSKA (reference sequence). V gave up 6 bases and J gave up 6 bases; unmatched junction bases: 16. This CDR3 is 16 amino acids long. The chain's CDR3 is CSAGGASGTGGDTQYF. The CDR3 coding sequence is TGCAGTGCCGGAGGGGCTAGCGGGACGGGGGGGGATACGCAGTATTTT.

This clonotype was counted ten times or more. The rearrangement joins TRBV12-3 or TRBV12-4 to TRBJ2-1, with 7 bases aligning to TRBD1. Trimming at V came to 9 bases and at J to 0 bases, leaving 20 bases not matched to a gene. The CDR3 contains 19 residues. CDR3 nucleotide sequence: TGTGCCAGTTACTGGGAGACAGGGTGGGGGCCCAGCTCCTACAATGAGCAGTTCTTC. Translated: CASYWETGWGPSSYNEQFF.

Written as DNA, the CDR3 is TGTGCCAGGAGACCGGGCCCGAATTGTACTAACTATGGCTACACCTTC. Translation: CARRPGPNCTNYGYTF. The chain is built from TRBV6-4 and TRBJ1-2; unclear D gene. Trimming pared 9 bases from V and 0 bases from J, leaving 20 bases between. Germline lookup yields CDR1 MRHNA and CDR2 SNTAGT. This CDR3 is built from 16 residues.

This clonotype was recorded only once. Since a far larger clone is one base different, this is likely a read error. The chain is built from TRBV3-1 and TRBJ2-1, with D possibly being TRBD1 or TRBD2 (5 bases each). CDR3 size: 14 residues. Deletions cut 2 bases from V and 10 bases from J, with 15 bases between. Germline CDR1 reads LGHDT; CDR2 reads YNNKEL (reference sequence). The CDR3 nucleotides are TGTGCCAGCAGCCAAACTTCAGGGCCTAGCGAGCAGTTCTTC. Amino acid sequence: CASSQTSGPSEQFF.

This clonotype came up many times. DNA of the CDR3: TGTGCCAGCTCACCTACAGGGATTCTGGGTCAGCCCCAGCATTTT. Protein sequence: CASSPTGILGQPQHF. V and J are TRBV18 and TRBJ1-5, with D maybe TRBD1 (6 bases). Germline V gene sequence: CDR1 KGHSH, CDR2 LQKENI. With 3 bases removed from V and 6 bases from J, the gap between germline ends came to 15 bases. The CDR3 runs 15 residues.

Comments on this clonotype: A far larger clone is off by one base, so a read error is likely. This rearrangement joins TRBV28 to TRBJ2-3; a possible D gene is TRBD2 (5 bases). Germline CDR1 MDHEN, CDR2 SYDVKM. The CDR3 totals 12 residues. The CDR3 is CASSLPRYERYF. The CDR3 coding sequence is TGTGCCAGCAGCTTACCGAGATACGAGCGGTACTTC.

Ten or more counts support this clonotype. The genes are TRBV20-1 and TRBJ2-7; D is undetermined. CDR3 length: 11 amino acids. Germline-derived CDR1 and CDR2 are DFQATT and SNEGSKA (reference sequence). The V gene lost 2 bases and the J gene lost 1 base, with 3 bases spanning the gap. Here the CDR3 DNA reads TGCAGTGCTAGAATTTCCTACGAGCAGTACTTC. It encodes CSARISYEQYF.

This clonotype was counted many times. The chain joins TRBV18 to TRBJ1-5; D not resolved. The CDR3 has 13 amino acids. Germline V gene lookup returns CDR1 KGHSH and CDR2 LQKENI. Trimming cost V 4 bases and J 8 bases, with 12 bases left between them. The DNA of the CDR3 is TGTGCCAGCTCACTTTATCCCAAGGAGCCCCAGCATTTT. It is translated as CASSLYPKEPQHF.

The table lists this clonotype with many counts. J is TRBJ2-3 and V is TRBV9; no reliable D call. This CDR3 is 14 amino acids long. Looked up from germline, CDR1 is SGDLS and CDR2 is YYNGEE. Between the trimmed V and J ends, which lost 0 bases and 0 bases, there was a span of 5 bases. The DNA for the CDR3 is TGTGCCAGCAGCGTAGAGGGCAGCACAGATACGCAGTATTTT. Its translation is CASSVEGSTDTQYF.

Ten or more counts support this clonotype. J is TRBJ2-1 and V is TRBV27, with D perhaps matching TRBD1 or TRBD2 (5 bases each). The CDR3 has 15 amino acids. Trimming left V 7 bases short and J 2 bases short, with 15 bases between. The V gene's germline CDR1 is MNHEY and CDR2 SMNVEV (reference sequence). The CDR3 sequence: CASKTGDRTYNEQFF. Written as DNA, the CDR3 is TGTGCCAGCAAAACTGGGGACCGGACCTACAATGAGCAGTTCTTC.

This clonotype was detected a few times. The chain couples TRBV4-2 to TRBJ2-1; 13 nucleotides line up with TRBD2. Per germline, CDR1 LGHNA and CDR2 YNFKEQ. With 5 bases clipped from V and 6 bases from J, the junction kept 4 bases outside the gene matches. The CDR3 covers 15 residues. The CDR3 here is CASSELAGGFNEQFF. Here the CDR3 DNA reads TGTGCCAGCAGCGAACTAGCGGGAGGGTTCAATGAGCAGTTCTTC.